This T cell receptor beta chain is drawn from a study of blood T cell repertoires in COVID-19. CDR3 size: 15 residues. The V gene's germline CDR1 is SGHTA and CDR2 FQGNSA. V lost 4 bases and J 5 bases, leaving 17 bases between the germline ends. Authors' data handling: Reference gene primer amplification yielded estimated nucleated cell counts. Only in-frame clones appear in the TCRdb table, and some are missing; sequencing was by immunoSEQ multiplex PCR. V and J calls and clone size are as listed in that table; D and trimming were resolved from the DNA. The repertoire holds some 120,000 clones, with roughly 80% as singletons.

The sample consisted of peripheral blood. The clonotype originates from a human donor in a cohort sampled during active COVID-19. This sequence joins TRBV7-2 and TRBJ2-5; D is perhaps TRBD2 (8 bases). CDR3 nucleotide sequence: TGTGCCAGCAGCTCGGGGACAGCGGGAGTGGAGACCCAGTACTTC. Translated: CASSSGTAGVETQYF. The full variable domain, in which reference TRBV7-2 and TRBJ2-5 provide the parts outside the CDR3, is GAGVSQSPSNKVTEKGKDVELRCDPISGHTALYWYRQSLGQGLEFLIYFQGNSAPDKSGLPSDRFSAERTGGSVSTLTIQRTQQEDSAVYLCASSSGTAGVETQYFGPGTRLLVL.